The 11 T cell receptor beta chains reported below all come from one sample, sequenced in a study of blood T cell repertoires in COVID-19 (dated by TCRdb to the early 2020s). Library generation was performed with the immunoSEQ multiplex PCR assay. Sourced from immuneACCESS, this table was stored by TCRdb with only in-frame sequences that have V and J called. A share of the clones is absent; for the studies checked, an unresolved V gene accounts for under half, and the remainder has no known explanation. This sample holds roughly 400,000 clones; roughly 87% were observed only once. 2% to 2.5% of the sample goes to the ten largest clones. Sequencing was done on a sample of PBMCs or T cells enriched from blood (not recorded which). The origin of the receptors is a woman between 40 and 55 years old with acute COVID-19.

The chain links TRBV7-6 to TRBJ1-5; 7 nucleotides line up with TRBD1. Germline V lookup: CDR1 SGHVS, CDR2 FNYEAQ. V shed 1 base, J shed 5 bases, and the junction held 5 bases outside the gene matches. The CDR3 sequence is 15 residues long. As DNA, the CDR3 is TGTGCCAGCAGCTTAGGCGGCGACAGGGATCAGCCCCAGCATTTT. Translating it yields CASSLGGDRDQPQHF.

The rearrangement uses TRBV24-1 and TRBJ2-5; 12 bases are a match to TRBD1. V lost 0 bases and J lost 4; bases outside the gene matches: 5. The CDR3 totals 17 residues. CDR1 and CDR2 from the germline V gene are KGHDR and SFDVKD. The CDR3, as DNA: TGTGCCACCAGTGATTTGGGGGGGACAGGGGGCGGAGAGACCCAGTACTTC. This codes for CATSDLGGTGGGETQYF.

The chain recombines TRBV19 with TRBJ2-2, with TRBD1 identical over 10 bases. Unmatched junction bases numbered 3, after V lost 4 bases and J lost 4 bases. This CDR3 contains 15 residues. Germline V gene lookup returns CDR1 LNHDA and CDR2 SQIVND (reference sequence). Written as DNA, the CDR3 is TGTGCCAGTAGTACGGACAGGGGGGCCACCGGGGAGCTGTTTTTT. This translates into CASSTDRGATGELFF. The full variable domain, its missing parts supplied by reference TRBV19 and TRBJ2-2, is DGGITQSPKYLFRKEGQNVTLSCEQNLNHDAMYWYRQDPGQGLRLIYYSQIVNDFQKGDIAEGYSVSREKKESFPLTVTSAQKNPTAFYLCASSTDRGATGELFFGEGSRLTVL.

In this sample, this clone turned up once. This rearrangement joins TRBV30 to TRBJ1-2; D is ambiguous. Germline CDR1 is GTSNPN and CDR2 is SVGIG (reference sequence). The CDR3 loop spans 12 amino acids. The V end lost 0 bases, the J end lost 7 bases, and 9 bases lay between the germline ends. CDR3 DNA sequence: TGTGCCTGGAGTGTAAATAGTTTTGGCTACACCTTC. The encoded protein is CAWSVNSFGYTF.

The CDR3 region has the DNA TGTGCCAGCAGCAGGCTGACAGGTTTGCATCCTCAGCCCCAGCATTTT. Its protein product is CASSRLTGLHPQPQHF. J is TRBJ1-5 and V is TRBV7-9; a weak D match, TRBD1 (6 bases). The V gene's germline CDR1 is SEHNR and CDR2 FQNEAQ (reference sequence). The CDR3 is 16 residues long. The V and J ends lost 5 bases and 6 bases respectively, with 20 bases between them.

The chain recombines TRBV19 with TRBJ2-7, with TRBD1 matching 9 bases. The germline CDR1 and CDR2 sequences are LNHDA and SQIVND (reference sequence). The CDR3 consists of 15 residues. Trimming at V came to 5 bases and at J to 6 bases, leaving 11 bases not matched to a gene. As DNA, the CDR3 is TGTGCCAGTAGTGATCGACAGGGGGGGATCGGCGAGCAGTACTTC. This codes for CASSDRQGGIGEQYF.

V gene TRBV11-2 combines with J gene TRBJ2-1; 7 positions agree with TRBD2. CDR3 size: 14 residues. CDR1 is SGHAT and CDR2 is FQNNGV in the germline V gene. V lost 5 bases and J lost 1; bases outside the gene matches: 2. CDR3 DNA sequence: TGTGCCAGCAGCCGCGGGGGTTCCTACAATGAGCAGTTCTTC. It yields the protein CASSRGGSYNEQFF.

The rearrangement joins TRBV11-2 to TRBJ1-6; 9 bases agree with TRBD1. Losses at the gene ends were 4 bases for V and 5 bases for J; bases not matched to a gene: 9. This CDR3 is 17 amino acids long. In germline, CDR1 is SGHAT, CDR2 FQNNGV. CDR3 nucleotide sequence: TGTGCCAGCAGCTGGGGACAGGGAAGAACCGATAATTCACCCCTCCACTTT. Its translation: CASSWGQGRTDNSPLHF. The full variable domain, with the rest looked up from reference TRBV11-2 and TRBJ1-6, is EAGVAQSPRYKIIEKRQSVAFWCNPISGHATLYWYQQILGQGPKLLIQFQNNGVVDDSQLPKDRFSAERLKGVDSTLKIQPAKLEDSAVYLCASSWGQGRTDNSPLHFGNGTRLTVT.

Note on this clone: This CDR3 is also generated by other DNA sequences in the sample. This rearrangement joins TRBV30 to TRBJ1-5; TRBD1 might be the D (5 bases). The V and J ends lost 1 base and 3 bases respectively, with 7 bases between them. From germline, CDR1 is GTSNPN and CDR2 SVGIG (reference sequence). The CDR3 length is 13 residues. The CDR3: CAWSGTPNQPQHF. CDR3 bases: TGTGCCTGGAGTGGGACACCCAATCAGCCCCAGCATTTT.

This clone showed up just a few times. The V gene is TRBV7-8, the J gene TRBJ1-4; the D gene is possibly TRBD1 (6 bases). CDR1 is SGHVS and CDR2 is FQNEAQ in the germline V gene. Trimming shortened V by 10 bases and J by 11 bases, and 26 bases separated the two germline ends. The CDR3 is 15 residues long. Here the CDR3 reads CATRAMGQGLGKLFF. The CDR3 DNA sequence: TGTGCCACCCGCGCGATGGGGCAGGGGCTAGGGAAACTGTTTTTT.

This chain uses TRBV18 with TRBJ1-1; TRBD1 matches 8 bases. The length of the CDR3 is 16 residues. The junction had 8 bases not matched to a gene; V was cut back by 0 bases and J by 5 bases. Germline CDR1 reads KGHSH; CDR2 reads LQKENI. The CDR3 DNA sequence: TGTGCCAGCTCACCACCGCTATCTACAGGGGGTACTGAAGCTTTCTTT. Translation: CASSPPLSTGGTEAFF.